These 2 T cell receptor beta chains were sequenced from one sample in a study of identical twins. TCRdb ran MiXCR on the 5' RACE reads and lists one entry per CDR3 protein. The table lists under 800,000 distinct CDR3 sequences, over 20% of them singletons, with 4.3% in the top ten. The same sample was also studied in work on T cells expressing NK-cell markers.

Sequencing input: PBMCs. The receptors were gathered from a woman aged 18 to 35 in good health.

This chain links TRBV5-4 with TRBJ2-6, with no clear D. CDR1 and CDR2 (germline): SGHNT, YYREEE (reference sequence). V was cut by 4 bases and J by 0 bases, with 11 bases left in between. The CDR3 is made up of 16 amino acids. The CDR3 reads CASSRSGGSGANVLTF. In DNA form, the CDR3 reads TGTGCCAGCAGCCGCTCGGGTGGCTCTGGGGCCAACGTCCTGACTTTC.

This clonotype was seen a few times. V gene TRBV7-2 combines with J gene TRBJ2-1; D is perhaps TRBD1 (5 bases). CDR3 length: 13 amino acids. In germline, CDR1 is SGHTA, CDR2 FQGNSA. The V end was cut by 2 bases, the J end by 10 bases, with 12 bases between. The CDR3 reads CASSLYRTREQFF. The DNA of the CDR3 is TGTGCCAGCAGCTTATACAGGACCAGGGAGCAGTTCTTC.